This T cell receptor beta chain was sequenced during a study of T cell changes during pregnancy in multiple sclerosis. Profiling relied on immunoSEQ multiplex PCR, and the TCRdb table lists in-frame clones only, not all of them. Here the sample spans just over 55,000 clones, approximately 90% being singletons. J gave up 4 bases and V 4 bases, and 9 bases lay outside the gene matches. CDR1 SGHRS and CDR2 YFSETQ come from the germline V gene. This CDR3 spans 15 amino acids. Here the sequenced sample was peripheral blood, taken after pregnancy. This clonotype originated in a female donor in good health, enrolled as a control in a pregnancy study. The rearrangement joins TRBV5-1 to TRBJ2-3; 7 nucleotides align to TRBD1. The CDR3, as DNA: TGCGCCAGCAGCACGGGACAGCCGGGCCCAGATACGCAGTATTTT. It translates to CASSTGQPGPDTQYF.